This TCR beta chain was sequenced for a study of blood T cell repertoires in COVID-19. The overall study: Researchers got acute and convalescent COVID-19 samples from the United States, Italy and Spain. Sources were T cells, B-cell-depleted T cells, or PBMCs; the material itself was cDNA or gDNA.

In Seattle, patients joined the study during active infection and were tracked longitudinally. Per the original methods: Nucleated cell counts were estimated from reference gene primer amplification. The assay was immunoSEQ multiplex PCR, and TCRdb's table has in-frame clones only and misses some. V and J calls and clone size are copied from that table; D and trimming were computed from the DNA. Among about 68,000 clones listed, over 75% were seen once. The ends were cut back, 4 bases at V and 5 bases at J, with 15 bases in the middle. CDR3 length equals 14 residues. Germline CDR1 is SGHRS and CDR2 is YFSETQ.

The source is a middle-aged man with COVID-19, enrolled during active disease. Input material: peripheral blood. This chain uses TRBV5-1 with TRBJ2-5; D perhaps matches TRBD1 (6 bases). CDR3 amino acids: CASSLMSGDETQYF. The CDR3 DNA follows: TGCGCCAGCAGCCTGATGTCAGGGGATGAGACCCAGTACTTC.